This is a list of T cell receptor beta chains from one sample in a study of T cells in Graves' hyperthyroidism and ophthalmopathy. TCRdb reprocessed the multiplex PCR reads with MiXCR, giving one entry per CDR3 protein. Counted here are some 370,000 distinct CDR3 sequences, about a sixth occurring once; the ten biggest clones make up around a third. The specimen sequenced was blood. The receptors come from a woman in her 30s with Graves' hyperthyroidism that later progressed to Graves' ophthalmopathy. Both conserved end residues are part of each CDR3. The D gene is left open where the match is weak. Size is stated for part of the rows, as once, few or many counts, or as a class when the clone is expanded.

TRBJ1-1,TRBV14,-,-,CAGSRVGTEAFF,TGTGCCGGTTCCAGGGTTGGCACTGAAGCTTTCTTT
TRBJ2-7,TRBV6-2/TRBV6-3,TRBD2,many,CASSFSGSESYEQYF,TGTGCCAGCAGTTTTAGCGGGAGTGAATCCTACGAGCAGTACTTC
TRBJ2-7,TRBV27,TRBD1,many,CASSPAPNRGSYEQYF,TGTGCCAGCAGCCCTGCGCCCAACAGGGGATCCTACGAGCAGTACTTC
TRBJ2-5,TRBV7-6,TRBD2,many,CASSLVPSGIQETQYF,TGTGCCAGCAGCTTAGTACCTAGCGGGATCCAAGAGACCCAGTACTTC
TRBJ1-2,TRBV20-1,-,many,CSARDTGALNYGYTF,TGCAGTGCTAGGGACACAGGTGCTTTAAACTATGGCTACACCTTC
TRBJ2-3,TRBV2,TRBD2,many,CASSSDWTSGGVSTDTQYF,TGTGCCAGCAGTTCCGATTGGACTAGCGGGGGGGTGAGCACAGATACGCAGTATTTT
TRBJ1-6,TRBV2,TRBD1,once,CASSGYRGESPLHF,TGTGCCAGCAGTGGCTACAGGGGGGAATCACCCCTCCACTTT
TRBJ2-7,TRBV11-2,-,many,CASSLDLGQYF,TGTGCCAGCAGCTTAGATCTAGGGCAGTACTTC
TRBJ2-7,TRBV28,-,-,CASSPGFSYEQYF,TGTGCCAGCAGTCCAGGGTTCTCCTACGAGCAGTACTTC
TRBJ1-2,TRBV11-2,-,many,CASSQGEYGYTF,TGTGCCAGCAGCCAAGGGGAATATGGCTACACCTTC
TRBJ1-2,TRBV9,TRBD1,-,CASSAPEQGLGYTF,TGTGCCAGCAGCGCGCCCGAACAGGGGCTGGGCTACACCTTC
TRBJ1-2,TRBV2,-,many,CASSVEFTQNYGYTF,TGTGCCAGCAGTGTCGAGTTTACACAGAATTATGGCTACACCTTC
TRBJ1-2,TRBV11-2,-,many,CASSFSNRAPYGYTF,TGTGCCAGCAGCTTCAGCAACCGGGCTCCCTATGGCTACACCTTC
TRBJ1-1,TRBV4-1,-,many,CASSQGQLNTEAFF,TGCGCCAGCAGCCAAGGACAGTTGAACACTGAAGCTTTCTTT
TRBJ1-5,TRBV28,TRBD1,many,CASSFATGGAISNQPQHF,TGTGCCAGCAGTTTCGCGACAGGGGGCGCGATCAGCAATCAGCCCCAGCATTTT
TRBJ1-5,TRBV6-5,TRBD1,-,CASSWTGTATHRQPQHF,TGTGCCAGCAGTTGGACCGGGACAGCCACCCATCGTCAGCCCCAGCATTTT